Below, 18 T cell receptor beta chains from the same sample are listed, as sequenced in a study of blood T cell repertoires in COVID-19. TCRdb's table, derived via immunoSEQ multiplex PCR, lists solely in-frame clones and lacks some. The table shows 80,000 or so clones, with about four fifths occurring only once. Sample: peripheral blood. The receptors shown here come from an older woman with acute or convalescent COVID-19.

The chain has TRBV7-2 and TRBJ1-2, with 7 bases identical to TRBD1. CDR3 length: 13 residues. Germline CDR1 is SGHTA and CDR2 is FQGNSA. The junction had 2 bases not matched to a gene; V was cut back by 5 bases and J by 2 bases. CDR3 sequence: CASSPQGNYGYTF. In nucleotides, the CDR3 is TGTGCCAGCAGCCCACAGGGGAACTATGGCTACACCTTC.

This clone was seen once. This chain links TRBV6-1 with TRBJ1-4, with TRBD1 matching over 7 bases. V shed 2 bases and J 11 bases; nucleotides not matched to a gene: 14. The germline V gene encodes CDR1 MNHNS and CDR2 SASEGT. The CDR3 is made up of 16 amino acids. The CDR3 DNA reads as TGTGCCAGCAGTGAACTTTCCGGCAGGGGGGCGGGGAAACTGTTTTTT. Protein product: CASSELSGRGAGKLFF.

The V and J genes are TRBV4-3 and TRBJ2-1; 7 bases are shared with TRBD2. This CDR3 contains 17 residues. Losses at the gene ends were 0 bases for V and 4 bases for J; bases not matched to a gene: 9. CDR1 and CDR2 from the germline V gene are LGHNA and YSLEER. For the CDR3, the DNA is TGCGCCAGCAGCCAAGACCCGAATAGCGGGTCTTACAATGAGCAGTTCTTC. Protein product: CASSQDPNSGSYNEQFF.

The J gene is TRBJ1-4, the V gene TRBV9, with a weak D call TRBD1 (6 bases). Trimming left V 2 bases short and J 0 bases short, with 11 bases between. The CDR3 consists of 16 residues. The V gene's germline CDR1 is SGDLS and CDR2 YYNGEE. The chain's CDR3 is CASSVGQFATNEKLFF. The CDR3 region has the DNA TGTGCCAGCAGCGTCGGACAGTTTGCAACTAATGAAAAACTGTTTTTT.

This chain uses TRBV7-2 with TRBJ2-7; D not certain. The germline CDR1 and CDR2 sequences are SGHTA and FQGNSA. The V end was cut by 2 bases, the J end by 0 bases, with 5 bases between. This CDR3 has 13 residues. CDR3 DNA sequence: TGTGCCAGCAGCTTATACAGCTCCTACGAGCAGTACGTC. Its protein is CASSLYSSYEQYV.

The rearrangement uses TRBV5-1 and TRBJ1-6; D may be TRBD1 (6 bases). CDR1 SGHRS and CDR2 YFSETQ come from the germline V gene. V was trimmed by 0 bases and J by 9 bases, leaving 16 bases between them. This CDR3 has 16 amino acids. This CDR3 reads CASSLGRTEGTSPLHF. CDR3 coding DNA: TGCGCCAGCAGCTTGGGCCGGACAGAGGGTACTTCACCCCTCCACTTT.

The chain is built from TRBV5-1 and TRBJ2-2, with 9 bases identical to TRBD1. Germline CDR1 SGHRS, CDR2 YFSETQ. The CDR3 length is 15 residues. With V trimmed by 5 bases and J by 4 bases, 6 bases remained unmatched. The chain's CDR3 is CASRRDRGGTGELFF. CDR3 nucleotides: TGCGCCAGCAGGCGTGACAGGGGGGGCACCGGGGAGCTGTTTTTT.

This clone was counted a few times. The chain joins TRBV7-9 to TRBJ1-1; 7 bases fit TRBD1. Germline V lookup: CDR1 SEHNR, CDR2 FQNEAQ (reference sequence). This CDR3 has 13 amino acids. V was clipped by 4 bases and J by 4 bases; unmatched bases: 3. The chain's CDR3 is CASSSDRVTEAFF. CDR3 nucleotide sequence: TGTGCCAGCAGCTCCGACAGGGTCACTGAAGCTTTCTTT.

The chain employs TRBV7-2 and TRBJ2-2; possible D gene TRBD2, 6 bases. Between the trimmed V and J ends, which lost 5 bases and 5 bases, there was a span of 21 bases. This CDR3 has 17 residues. The germline CDR1 and CDR2 sequences are SGHTA and FQGNSA. Here the CDR3 DNA reads TGTGCCAGCAGCCTTTTCGCGGGGCAGGGAAGGACCGGGGAGCTGTTTTTT. This gives the protein CASSLFAGQGRTGELFF.

Only a few counts were recorded for this clone. The rearrangement links TRBV3-1 (or the pseudogene TRBV3-2) to TRBJ2-1, with D uncertain. CDR3 length equals 13 residues. The V gene lost 1 base and the J gene lost 7 bases, with 8 bases spanning the gap. The germline V gene has CDR1 LGHDT and CDR2 YNNKEL (reference sequence). DNA for the CDR3: TGTGCCAGCAGCCAAGCTAGTTGGAATGAGCAGTTCTTC. It yields the protein CASSQASWNEQFF.

The V call is TRBV6-1, the J call TRBJ1-2, with D unclear. The V end lost 1 base, the J end lost 4 bases, and 7 bases lay between the germline ends. There are 13 residues in the CDR3. CDR1 is MNHNS and CDR2 is SASEGT in the germline V gene. CDR3 DNA sequence: TGTGCCAGCAGTGAAGTTGGCAGCTATGGCTACACCTTC. As protein: CASSEVGSYGYTF.

The chain combines TRBV2 with TRBJ1-2; maybe TRBD1 (5 bases). The CDR3 is made up of 15 amino acids. Germline V gives CDR1 SNHLY, CDR2 FYNNEI. V lost 2 bases to trimming and J lost 2 bases, with 12 bases between them. CDR3 DNA sequence: TGTGCCAGCAGTGAACAGGGTCTTTTAAACTATGGCTACACCTTC. Its translation is CASSEQGLLNYGYTF.

The V and J genes are TRBV9 and TRBJ1-2, with 8 bases matching TRBD1. The CDR3 has 15 residues. Unmatched junction bases numbered 11, after V lost 3 bases and J lost 7 bases. Germline CDR1 and CDR2: SGDLS and YYNGEE. Here the CDR3 reads CASSAPGQGRLGYTF. The CDR3 region has the DNA TGTGCCAGCAGCGCCCCCGGACAGGGAAGACTTGGCTACACCTTC.

The chain links TRBV4-3 to TRBJ2-1, with 9 bases fitting TRBD1. V shed 2 bases and J 7 bases; nucleotides not matched to a gene: 6. This CDR3 has 15 amino acids. Germline V gene data show CDR1 as LGHNA and CDR2 as YSLEER. CDR3 DNA sequence: TGCGCCAGCAGCCAACCGGGACAGGGCATGAATGAGCAGTTCTTC. This translates into CASSQPGQGMNEQFF.

The chain carries TRBV7-7 and TRBJ2-5; TRBD2 might be the D (6 bases). V lost 1 base and J 3 bases, leaving 15 bases between the germline ends. CDR1 SSHAT and CDR2 FNYEAQ come from the germline V gene (reference sequence). The CDR3 contains 16 residues. CDR3 sequence: CASSLVGTGVEETQYF. CDR3 nucleotide sequence: TGTGCCAGCAGCTTAGTCGGGACGGGGGTCGAAGAGACCCAGTACTTC.

J is TRBJ1-1 and V is TRBV6-1, with D maybe TRBD1 (5 bases). Germline CDR1 reads MNHNS; CDR2 reads SASEGT. The length of the CDR3 is 18 residues. V dropped 0 bases and J dropped 3 bases, with 20 bases sitting between them. As DNA, the CDR3 is TGTGCCAGCAGTGAAGCCCGGACGGATAGGGGTAGGTACACTGAAGCTTTCTTT. Its protein is CASSEARTDRGRYTEAFF.

This clone was picked up a small number of times. The rearrangement joins TRBV5-1 to TRBJ2-3; D is possibly TRBD1 (6 bases). The length of the CDR3 is 15 residues. Germline CDR1 reads SGHRS; CDR2 reads YFSETQ. V lost 0 bases, J lost 6 bases, and 14 bases lay in between. This CDR3 is CASSLDRARVDTQYF. CDR3 nucleotide sequence: TGCGCCAGCAGCTTGGACAGGGCCAGAGTCGATACGCAGTATTTT.

CDR3 DNA sequence: TGTGCCAGCTCCCCGACGGGAGATAGCAATCAGCCCCAGCATTTT. It translates to CASSPTGDSNQPQHF. This chain joins TRBV18 and TRBJ1-5; D call uncertain. Germline loops: CDR1 KGHSH, CDR2 LQKENI. V dropped 6 bases and J dropped 0 bases, with 12 bases sitting between them. The CDR3 runs to 15 residues. The variable domain in full, completed from reference TRBV18 and TRBJ1-5, reads NAGVMQNPRHLVRRRGQEARLRCSPMKGHSHVYWYRQLPEEGLKFMVYLQKENIIDESGMPKERFSAEFPKEGPSILRIQQVVRGDSAAYFCASSPTGDSNQPQHFGDGTRLSIL.